These 24 T cell receptor beta chains were sequenced from one sample in a study of blood T cell repertoires in COVID-19. Assay: immunoSEQ multiplex PCR; the TCRdb copy retains only in-frame clones and omits some. The table has roughly 100,000 clones, about 90% seen once. The sample comprised peripheral blood. The origin of the receptors is a woman aged 70-85 years with acute or convalescent COVID-19.

The chain carries TRBV6-5 and TRBJ2-3; a possible D gene is TRBD2 (6 bases). Per germline, CDR1 MNHEY and CDR2 SVGAGI. Trimming pared 6 bases from V and 4 bases from J, leaving 11 bases between. The CDR3 contains 13 residues. The DNA for the CDR3 is TGTGCCAGCAGCCGTCGACTAGCAGATACGCAGTATTTT. Protein sequence: CASSRRLADTQYF.

The rearrangement joins TRBV3-1 (or the pseudogene TRBV3-2) to TRBJ2-1; D gene ambiguous. The germline V gene encodes CDR1 LGHDT and CDR2 YNNKEL (reference sequence). Trimming took off 4 bases at V and 4 bases at J, with 11 bases between the two ends. This CDR3 is 14 amino acids long. The chain's CDR3 is CASSPQRRYNEQFF. CDR3 sequence (DNA): TGTGCCAGCAGCCCCCAGAGGCGGTACAATGAGCAGTTCTTC.

The chain uses TRBV6-4 and TRBJ2-1; 7 nucleotides line up with TRBD2. This CDR3 contains 15 residues. The V gene end was trimmed by 5 bases and the J gene end by 7 bases; junction bases not matched to a gene: 11. Germline V lookup: CDR1 MRHNA, CDR2 SNTAGT. DNA for the CDR3: TGTGCCAGCAGTCCCTACGGGGGGACTGGGAATGAGCAGTTCTTC. It is translated as CASSPYGGTGNEQFF.

The chain is built from TRBV6-4 and TRBJ2-1; 9 nucleotides match TRBD2. Looked up from germline, CDR1 is MRHNA and CDR2 is SNTAGT. J lost 8 bases, V lost 4 bases, and 9 bases had no gene match. The CDR3 consists of 15 residues. The CDR3 DNA reads as TGTGCCAGCAGTGCACGAAGCGGGAGGTTTTATGAGCAGTTCTTC. It translates to CASSARSGRFYEQFF.

This chain links TRBV7-3 with TRBJ2-3; 8 bases fit TRBD1. Unmatched junction bases numbered 6, after V lost 3 bases and J lost 1 base. The CDR3 sequence is 16 residues long. Germline CDR1 is SGHTA and CDR2 is FQGTGA. CDR3 sequence: CASSLGDRGGTDTQYF. The CDR3 bases are TGTGCCAGCAGCTTGGGTGACAGGGGTGGCACAGATACGCAGTATTTT.

This chain uses TRBV27 with TRBJ2-1; TRBD2 matches 7 bases. Germline V gene data show CDR1 as MNHEY and CDR2 as SMNVEV (reference sequence). The CDR3 spans 14 residues. V dropped 1 base and J dropped 4; count of bases not matched to a gene: 1. The CDR3 DNA sequence: TGTGCCAGCAGTTTATGGGAGGGTTACAATGAGCAGTTCTTC. Its translation is CASSLWEGYNEQFF.

The CDR3, as DNA: TGTGCCAGCACCCTAGGGGGGGGCTTGGGCTATGGCTACACCTTC. Encoded protein: CASTLGGGLGYGYTF. V and J are TRBV6-5 and TRBJ1-2; possible D gene TRBD1, 6 bases. V dropped 7 bases and J dropped 4 bases, with 19 bases sitting between them. Germline V CDR1 and CDR2: MNHEY, SVGAGI. This CDR3 is 15 amino acids long.

The CDR3 region has the DNA TGTGCCAGCAGCTCCGGGACAGGCTATAATTCACCCCTCCACTTT. Amino acid sequence: CASSSGTGYNSPLHF. The chain couples TRBV11-2 to TRBJ1-6; 8 nucleotides line up with TRBD1. Trimming at V came to 4 bases and at J to 3 bases, leaving 2 bases not matched to a gene. Germline CDR1 and CDR2: SGHAT and FQNNGV. This CDR3 region has 15 residues.

The rearrangement links TRBV5-1 to TRBJ2-4, with 7 bases fitting TRBD1. Germline CDR1 reads SGHRS; CDR2 reads YFSETQ. The CDR3 contains 15 residues. Trimming took 2 bases from V and 9 from J; bases not matched to a gene: 11. The chain's CDR3 is CASSFGGTENTIQYF. The CDR3 DNA reads TGCGCCAGCAGCTTTGGTGGGACAGAGAATACCATTCAGTACTTC. Full variable domain (missing parts from reference TRBV5-1 and TRBJ2-4): KAGVTQTPRYLIKTRGQQVTLSCSPISGHRSVSWYQQTPGQGLQFLFEYFSETQRNKGNFPGRFSGRQFSNSRSEMNVSTLELGDSALYLCASSFGGTENTIQYFGAGTRLSVL.

CDR3 residues: CASSLFSVVGRSNTEAFF. The CDR3 DNA reads as TGTGCCAGCAGTTTATTTTCCGTGGTTGGCAGATCGAACACTGAAGCTTTCTTT. The genes are TRBV27 and TRBJ1-1; no clear D. V shed 1 base and J shed 1 base, with 19 bases lying between them. The CDR3 length is 18 residues. The V gene's germline CDR1 is MNHEY and CDR2 SMNVEV (reference sequence).

The chain recombines TRBV9 with TRBJ1-2; 7 bases align to TRBD1. V lost 3 bases, J lost 0 bases, and 2 bases stayed unmatched. The CDR3 sequence is 14 residues long. Germline loops: CDR1 SGDLS, CDR2 YYNGEE. Written as DNA, the CDR3 is TGTGCCAGCAGCGGGGACAGTCCTAACTATGGCTACACCTTC. This codes for CASSGDSPNYGYTF. Full variable domain (outside the CDR3, taken from reference TRBV9 and TRBJ1-2): DSGVTQTPKHLITATGQRVTLRCSPRSGDLSVYWYQQSLDQGLQFLIQYYNGEERAKGNILERFSAQQFPDLHSELNLSSLELGDSALYFCASSGDSPNYGYTFGSGTRLTVV.

Only one count was recorded for this clone. The chain combines TRBV29-1 with TRBJ1-1; no clear D gene. Trimming took 5 bases from V and 1 from J, leaving 8 bases between them. CDR1 is SQVTM, CDR2 ANQGSEA, per germline. The CDR3 spans 12 residues. The CDR3 coding sequence is TGCAGCGTTTACAGACAGAACACTGAAGCTTTCTTT. The encoded protein is CSVYRQNTEAFF.

The J gene is TRBJ1-2, the V gene TRBV15; TRBD1 aligns across 7 bases. This CDR3 spans 16 amino acids. The trim removed 2 bases at V and 10 bases at J, leaving 16 bases unmatched. The germline CDR1 and CDR2 sequences are LNHNV and YYDKDF (reference sequence). CDR3 bases: TGTGCCACCAGCAGAAACAGAAAAGGGGGCCAAGAGTTCTACACCTTC. Translated: CATSRNRKGGQEFYTF.

This chain connects TRBV30 to TRBJ1-3; D gene ambiguous. The CDR3 consists of 15 residues. Germline lookup yields CDR1 GTSNPN and CDR2 SVGIG (reference sequence). V shed 0 bases and J shed 0 bases, with 9 bases lying between them. The CDR3 is CAWSVSRSSGNTIYF. CDR3 nucleotides: TGTGCCTGGAGTGTAAGCCGGAGCTCTGGAAACACCATATATTTT.

This chain links TRBV4-2 with TRBJ2-1; no definite D call. Trimming shortened V by 2 bases and J by 3 bases, and 11 bases separated the two germline ends. CDR1 is LGHNA, CDR2 YNFKEQ, per germline. The CDR3 is made up of 15 amino acids. CDR3 nucleotides: TGTGCCAGCAGCCAATCCCCCCCGGGCTACAATGAGCAGTTCTTC. Its protein is CASSQSPPGYNEQFF.

This sequence joins TRBV7-3 and TRBJ2-3, with D perhaps TRBD1 (6 bases). The CDR3 has 21 amino acids. Germline lookup yields CDR1 SGHTA and CDR2 FQGTGA. V lost 6 bases, J lost 2 bases, and 33 bases lay in between. The CDR3 nucleotides read TGTGCCAGCAGTCCTAGGGGGATAGTACCCAGATCCGAGACTATCACAGATACGCAGTATTTT. Translation gives CASSPRGIVPRSETITDTQYF.

Judged by abundance, this clone is medium-sized. This rearrangement joins TRBV29-1 to TRBJ1-2; D may be TRBD1 (5 bases). Germline V gene sequence: CDR1 SQVTM, CDR2 ANQGSEA. The CDR3 loop spans 12 amino acids. V lost 4 bases, J lost 6 bases, and 12 bases lay in between. This CDR3 is CSVVQGGDGYTF. DNA for the CDR3: TGCAGCGTTGTCCAGGGTGGTGATGGCTACACCTTC.

The chain employs TRBV2 and TRBJ2-7; 12 nucleotides line up with TRBD1. The trim removed 7 bases at V and 6 bases at J, leaving 7 bases unmatched. Germline V gene lookup returns CDR1 SNHLY and CDR2 FYNNEI. The CDR3 consists of 14 residues. CDR3 sequence: CASTRDRGLGEQYF. CDR3 bases: TGTGCCAGCACTCGGGACAGGGGGCTTGGCGAGCAGTACTTC.

This rearrangement joins TRBV18 to TRBJ2-1; 9 bases align to TRBD2. CDR3 size: 13 residues. Germline assignment: CDR1 KGHSH and CDR2 LQKENI. The V and J ends lost 1 base and 8 bases, in that order; junction bases with no gene match: 0. The CDR3 DNA sequence: TGTGCCAGCTCACCACTAGCGGGAGATGAGCAGTTCTTC. Protein sequence: CASSPLAGDEQFF.

This chain joins TRBV4-2 and TRBJ2-2; no reliable D call. Trimming pared 0 bases from V and 4 bases from J, leaving 3 bases between. The germline V gene encodes CDR1 LGHNA and CDR2 YNFKEQ. The CDR3 contains 13 residues. The CDR3 region is CASSQDRTGELFF. The DNA of the CDR3 is TGTGCCAGCAGCCAAGATCGCACCGGGGAGCTGTTTTTT.

The chain carries TRBV15 and TRBJ2-3; D may be TRBD1 (7 bases). Trimming took off 0 bases at V and 7 bases at J, with 14 bases between the two ends. Germline V gene data show CDR1 as LNHNV and CDR2 as YYDKDF (reference sequence). This CDR3 is built from 15 residues. The DNA of the CDR3 is TGTGCCACCAGCAGAGATCGGGGGACAGACAATACGCAGTATTTT. This codes for CATSRDRGTDNTQYF.

This chain uses TRBV10-3 with TRBJ2-1, with D possibly matching TRBD2 (5 bases). The V end lost 6 bases, the J end lost 9 bases, and 18 bases lay between the germline ends. Germline assignment: CDR1 ENHRY and CDR2 SYGVKD. The CDR3 has 14 amino acids. CDR3 region: CAIRVNTDAGEQFF. CDR3 bases: TGTGCCATCAGGGTTAATACGGACGCGGGTGAGCAGTTCTTC.

This rearrangement joins TRBV29-1 to TRBJ2-7; D is unresolved. The CDR3 has 13 amino acids. Germline V lookup: CDR1 SQVTM, CDR2 ANQGSEA. V was clipped by 1 base and J by 5 bases, with 12 bases between them. CDR3 region: CSVEVNGLNEQYF. For the CDR3, the DNA is TGCAGCGTTGAAGTTAATGGGCTCAACGAGCAGTACTTC.

This clone turned up a few times. The rearrangement joins TRBV5-1 to TRBJ1-3, with a weak D call TRBD1 (6 bases). The CDR3 has 15 amino acids. In germline, CDR1 is SGHRS, CDR2 YFSETQ. The V end was cut by 6 bases, the J end by 0 bases, with 13 bases between. The CDR3 region has the DNA TGCGCCAGCAAACCGCTAGGGGGCTCTGGAAACACCATATATTTT. It encodes CASKPLGGSGNTIYF.